What follows is one T cell receptor (beta chain) and its context. Its specificity is unknown. Measured with immunoSEQ multiplex PCR; TCRdb has only the in-frame clones, and not every one. The sample comprises roughly 40,000 clones, 75% to 90% of which are singletons, and 4.5% to 6% rests with the top ten. The record originates from a study of OX40 agonist ivuxolimab in advanced cancers. The wider study: Patients' therapy was ivuxolimab, an antibody that acts as an agonist of OX40 (CD134). Patients were dosed intravenously with ivuxolimab at 0.01 to 10 mg/kg every 2 weeks. General observations from the study: Dosing at 0.1 to 3.0 mg/kg was accompanied by clonal expansion of CD4+ and CD8+ blood T cells by week 6.

V gave up 4 bases and J gave up 3 bases, with 2 bases separating them. Germline CDR1 MNHEY, CDR2 SVGAGI. This CDR3 is built from 11 residues. The sequences come from CD4+ or CD8+ T cells sorted from blood, collected in a trial of the OX40 agonist ivuxolimab. The chain recombines TRBV6-5 with TRBJ2-3; D not resolved. The source is an adult with an advanced solid tumor such as melanoma, head and neck, liver or kidney cancer. This CDR3 is CASSSTDTQYF. The CDR3 coding sequence is TGTGCCAGCAGTTCAACAGATACGCAGTATTTT.